In terms of frequency, the clone carrying this T cell receptor beta chain is medium-sized. Its cognate antigen is unknown. This entry belongs to a study of CXCR3-negative and CXCR3-positive naive CD8 T cells. Study at large: TRB reads totalled about 150 million, about 1.5 +/- 0.3 million per library.

Study-level findings and limits: CXCR3-negative naive cells had less hydrophobic TRB CDR3s than did CXCR3-positive naive cells. Surface CD5 matched across naive subsets, and TRB CDR3 properties served to infer TCR strength. Both naive subsets, CXCR3-negative and CXCR3-positive, displayed similar TRBV-TRBJ usage, unlike memory cells.

CD45RO-CCR7+CD27+CD95- defined naive CD8+ T cells. cDNA libraries for TRB were generated by 5' RACE incorporating UMI labels. TCRdb reanalyzed the 5' RACE reads, giving one entry per CDR3 protein sequence and no DNA. The sample's table shows almost 6,000 distinct CDR3 sequences. Germline V gene sequence: CDR1 ENHRY, CDR2 SYGVKD. The CDR3 runs to 15 residues. The sequenced sample was naive CXCR3+ CD8+ T cells from blood. Subset given: CD45RO-CCR7+CD27+CD95- naive CD8+ T cells expressing CXCR3 (TNR3+). The chain employs TRBV10-3 and TRBJ2-1. The receptor was isolated from a human donor in good health. Some clones in this sample may be carry-over from other donors' samples. This CDR3 reads CAISESAGNYNEQFF.